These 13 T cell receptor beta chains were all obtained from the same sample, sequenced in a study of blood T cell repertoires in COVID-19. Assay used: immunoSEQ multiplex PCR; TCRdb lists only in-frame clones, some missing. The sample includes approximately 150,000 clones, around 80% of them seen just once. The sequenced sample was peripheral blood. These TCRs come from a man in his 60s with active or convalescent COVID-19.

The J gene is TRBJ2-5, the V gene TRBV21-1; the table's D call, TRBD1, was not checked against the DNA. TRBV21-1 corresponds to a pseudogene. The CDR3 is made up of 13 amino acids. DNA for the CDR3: TGTGCCAGCAGCAATAAACAGGCGGAGACCCAGTACTTC. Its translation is CASSNKQAETQYF.

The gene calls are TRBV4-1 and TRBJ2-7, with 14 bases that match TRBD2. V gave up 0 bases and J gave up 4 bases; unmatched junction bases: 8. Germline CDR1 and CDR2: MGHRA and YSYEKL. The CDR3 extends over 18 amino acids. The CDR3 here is CASSQDTGTSGRVYEQYF. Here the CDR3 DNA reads TGCGCCAGCAGCCAAGATACTGGGACTAGCGGGAGAGTGTACGAGCAGTACTTC.

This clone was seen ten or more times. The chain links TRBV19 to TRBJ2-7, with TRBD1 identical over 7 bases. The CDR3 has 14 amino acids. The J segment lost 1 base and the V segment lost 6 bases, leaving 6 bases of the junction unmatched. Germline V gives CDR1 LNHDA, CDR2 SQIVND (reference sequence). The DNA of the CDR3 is TGTGCCAGTAGCCGGACAGGAACGTCCTACGAGCAGTACTTC. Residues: CASSRTGTSYEQYF.

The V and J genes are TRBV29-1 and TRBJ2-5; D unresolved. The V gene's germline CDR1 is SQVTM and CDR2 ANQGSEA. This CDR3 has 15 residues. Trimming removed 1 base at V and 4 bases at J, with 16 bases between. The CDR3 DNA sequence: TGCAGCGTTGAAGGTCACCCTGGGCCCCCAGAGACCCAGTACTTC. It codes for CSVEGHPGPPETQYF.

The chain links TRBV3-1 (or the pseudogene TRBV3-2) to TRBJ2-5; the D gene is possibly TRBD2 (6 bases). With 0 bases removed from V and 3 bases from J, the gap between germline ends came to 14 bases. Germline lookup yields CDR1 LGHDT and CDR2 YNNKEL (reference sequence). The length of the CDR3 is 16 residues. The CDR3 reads CASSQDIAAPEETQYF. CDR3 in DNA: TGTGCCAGCAGCCAAGATATAGCGGCCCCAGAAGAGACCCAGTACTTC.

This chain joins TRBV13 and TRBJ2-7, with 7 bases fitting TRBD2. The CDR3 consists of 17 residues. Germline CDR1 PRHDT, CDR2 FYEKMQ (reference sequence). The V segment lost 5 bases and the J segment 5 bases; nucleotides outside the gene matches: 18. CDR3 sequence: CASSHRGVGSIPHEQYF. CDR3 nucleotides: TGTGCCAGCAGCCACCGGGGGGTTGGCAGTATCCCCCACGAGCAGTACTTC.

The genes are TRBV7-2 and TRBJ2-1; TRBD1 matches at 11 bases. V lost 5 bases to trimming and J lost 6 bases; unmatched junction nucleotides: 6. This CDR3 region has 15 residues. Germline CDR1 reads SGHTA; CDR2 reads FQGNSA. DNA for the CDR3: TGTGCCAGCAGCCCCGGACAGGGGGCGGTCAATGAGCAGTTCTTC. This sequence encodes CASSPGQGAVNEQFF.

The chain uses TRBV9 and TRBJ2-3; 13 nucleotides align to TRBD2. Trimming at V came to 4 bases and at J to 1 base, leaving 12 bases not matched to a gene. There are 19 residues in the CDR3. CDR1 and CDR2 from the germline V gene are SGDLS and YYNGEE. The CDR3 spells CASSLGTSGAGSGTDTQYF. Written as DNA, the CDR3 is TGTGCCAGCAGCTTAGGGACTAGCGGGGCGGGGTCTGGCACAGATACGCAGTATTTT.

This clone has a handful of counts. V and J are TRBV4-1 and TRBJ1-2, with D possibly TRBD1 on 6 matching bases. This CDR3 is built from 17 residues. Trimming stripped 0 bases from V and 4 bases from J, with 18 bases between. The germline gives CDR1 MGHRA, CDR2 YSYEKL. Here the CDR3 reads CASSQEEQGSLGYGYTF. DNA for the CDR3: TGCGCCAGCAGCCAAGAGGAACAGGGCTCGCTAGGCTATGGCTACACCTTC.

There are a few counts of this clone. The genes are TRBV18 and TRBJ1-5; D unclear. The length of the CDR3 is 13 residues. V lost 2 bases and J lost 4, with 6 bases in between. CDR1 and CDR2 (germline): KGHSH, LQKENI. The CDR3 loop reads CASSPNQNQPQHF. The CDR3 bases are TGTGCCAGCTCACCAAATCAGAATCAGCCCCAGCATTTT.

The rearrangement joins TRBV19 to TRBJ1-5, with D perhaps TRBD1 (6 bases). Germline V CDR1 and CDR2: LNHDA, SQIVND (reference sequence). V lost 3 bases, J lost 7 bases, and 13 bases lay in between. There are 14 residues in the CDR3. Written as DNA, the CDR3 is TGTGCCAGTAGTATCGCCAGGGGAGGGCAGCCCCAGCATTTT. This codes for CASSIARGGQPQHF. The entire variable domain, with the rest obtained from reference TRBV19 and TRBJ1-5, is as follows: DGGITQSPKYLFRKEGQNVTLSCEQNLNHDAMYWYRQDPGQGLRLIYYSQIVNDFQKGDIAEGYSVSREKKESFPLTVTSAQKNPTAFYLCASSIARGGQPQHFGDGTRLSIL.

In nucleotides, the CDR3 is TGTGCCACCAGCAGAGATCGGGACAGGGAGTTCTTC. Translating gives CATSRDRDREFF. This sequence joins TRBV15 and TRBJ2-1; 9 bases agree with TRBD1. V lost 0 bases, J lost 14 bases, and 2 bases stayed unmatched. The CDR3 consists of 12 residues. Germline-derived CDR1 and CDR2 are LNHNV and YYDKDF (reference sequence).

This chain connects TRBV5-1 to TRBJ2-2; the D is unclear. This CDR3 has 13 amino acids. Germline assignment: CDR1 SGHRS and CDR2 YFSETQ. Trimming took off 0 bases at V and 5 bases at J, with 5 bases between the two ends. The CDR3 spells CASSLALTGELFF. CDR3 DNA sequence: TGCGCCAGCAGCTTGGCCCTTACCGGGGAGCTGTTTTTT.